Each of the 4 T cell receptor beta chains below was sequenced from the same sample in a study of graft-versus-host responses after intestinal transplantation. Their specific antigens are unknown. TCRdb's copy holds only in-frame clones and misses some; the assay was immunoSEQ multiplex PCR. The sample consists of tens of thousands of clones, 85% to 95% of them appearing once. This specimen was unstimulated CD8+ T cells sorted from spleen or lymph node cells, taken before transplant. The receptors here all came from a human donor who was the organ donor for an intestinal transplant.

For the CDR3, the DNA is TGTGCCAGCCGGGGACAGGGAGGCAATGAGCAGTTCTTC. It yields the protein CASRGQGGNEQFF. The V call is TRBV21-1, the J call TRBJ2-1; the table's D gene call, TRBD1, was not cross checked with the DNA. TRBV21-1 is a pseudogene. The CDR3 length is 13 residues.

The V and J genes are TRBV13 and TRBJ1-1; D might be TRBD1 (5 bases). V lost 5 bases, J lost 8 bases, and 12 bases lay in between. CDR3 length: 12 residues. Germline V gene sequence: CDR1 PRHDT, CDR2 FYEKMQ (reference sequence). The chain's CDR3 is CASSQTAIEAFF. The DNA for the CDR3 is TGTGCCAGCAGCCAGACAGCCATAGAAGCTTTCTTT.

The chain combines TRBV6-4 with TRBJ2-3; 8 nucleotides line up with TRBD2. Germline V gene lookup returns CDR1 MRHNA and CDR2 SNTAGT. V trimming: 4 bases; J trimming: 2 bases; junction bases outside the gene matches: 11. The CDR3 is made up of 17 amino acids. CDR3 DNA sequence: TGTGCCAGCAGTGCGGGGAGCGGGGGCCCAACCACAGATACGCAGTATTTT. Its protein product is CASSAGSGGPTTDTQYF.

The genes are TRBV25-1 and TRBJ2-7; 7 bases are a match to TRBD2. The V segment lost 3 bases and the J segment 0 bases; nucleotides outside the gene matches: 11. Germline V CDR1 and CDR2: MGHDK, SYGVNS. The CDR3 is 17 residues long. CDR3 protein: CASSDPFWGGSSYEQYF. Written as DNA, the CDR3 is TGTGCCAGCAGTGATCCCTTTTGGGGGGGAAGCTCCTACGAGCAGTACTTC.